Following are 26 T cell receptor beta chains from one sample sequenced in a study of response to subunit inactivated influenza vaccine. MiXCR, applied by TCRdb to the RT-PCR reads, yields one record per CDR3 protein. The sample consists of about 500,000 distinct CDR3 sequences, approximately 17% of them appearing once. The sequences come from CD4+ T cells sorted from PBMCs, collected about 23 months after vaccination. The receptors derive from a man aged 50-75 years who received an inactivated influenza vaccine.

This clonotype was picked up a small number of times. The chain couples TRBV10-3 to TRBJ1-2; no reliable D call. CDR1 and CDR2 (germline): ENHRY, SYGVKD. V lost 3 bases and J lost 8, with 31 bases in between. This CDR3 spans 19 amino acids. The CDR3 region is CAISEVIVVRSRSLEGYTF. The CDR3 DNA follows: TGTGCCATCAGTGAAGTTATCGTTGTCAGGAGTCGAAGCTTGGAGGGCTACACCTTC.

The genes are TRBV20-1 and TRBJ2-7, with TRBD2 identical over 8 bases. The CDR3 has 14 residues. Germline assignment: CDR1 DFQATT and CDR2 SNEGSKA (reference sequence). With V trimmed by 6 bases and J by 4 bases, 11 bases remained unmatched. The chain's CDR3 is CSAAALSGDYEQYF. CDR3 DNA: TGCAGTGCCGCTGCCCTTAGCGGGGATTACGAGCAGTACTTC.

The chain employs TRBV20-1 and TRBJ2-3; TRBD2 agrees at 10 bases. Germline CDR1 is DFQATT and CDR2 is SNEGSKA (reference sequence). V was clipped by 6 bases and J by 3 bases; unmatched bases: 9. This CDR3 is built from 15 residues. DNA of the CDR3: TGCAGTGCCAATAAAGCGGGGGGGCAGACAGATACGCAGTATTTT. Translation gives CSANKAGGQTDTQYF.

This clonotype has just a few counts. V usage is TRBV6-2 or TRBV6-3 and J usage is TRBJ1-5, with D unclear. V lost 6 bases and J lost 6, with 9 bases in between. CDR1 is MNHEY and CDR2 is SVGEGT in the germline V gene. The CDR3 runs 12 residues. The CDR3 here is CASRDGGQPQHF. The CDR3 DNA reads TGTGCCAGCAGGGATGGCGGTCAGCCCCAGCATTTT.

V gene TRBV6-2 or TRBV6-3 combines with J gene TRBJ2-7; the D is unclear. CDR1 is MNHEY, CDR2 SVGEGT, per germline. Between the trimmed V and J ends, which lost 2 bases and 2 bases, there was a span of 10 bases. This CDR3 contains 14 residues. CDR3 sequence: CASSYLGIPYEQYF. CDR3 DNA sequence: TGTGCCAGCAGTTACCTAGGGATCCCCTACGAGCAGTACTTC.

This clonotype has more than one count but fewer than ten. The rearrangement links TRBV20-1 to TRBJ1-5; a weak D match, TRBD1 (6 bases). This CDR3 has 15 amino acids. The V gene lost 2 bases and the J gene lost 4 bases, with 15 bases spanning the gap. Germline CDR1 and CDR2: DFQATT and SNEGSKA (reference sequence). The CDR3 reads CSARKDGTPNQPQHF. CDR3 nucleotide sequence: TGCAGTGCTAGAAAAGACGGGACACCGAATCAGCCCCAGCATTTT.

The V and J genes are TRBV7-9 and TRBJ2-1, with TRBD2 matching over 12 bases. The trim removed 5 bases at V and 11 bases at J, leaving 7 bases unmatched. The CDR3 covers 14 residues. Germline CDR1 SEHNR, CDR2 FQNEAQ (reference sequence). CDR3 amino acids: CASSLGTSGHQQFF. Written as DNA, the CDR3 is TGTGCCAGCAGCCTAGGGACTAGCGGGCACCAGCAGTTCTTC.

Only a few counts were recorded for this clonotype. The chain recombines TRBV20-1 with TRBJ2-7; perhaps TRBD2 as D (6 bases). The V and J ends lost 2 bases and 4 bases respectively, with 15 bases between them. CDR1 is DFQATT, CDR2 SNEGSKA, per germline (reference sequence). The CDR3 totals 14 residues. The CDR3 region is CSARRRGNRYEQYF. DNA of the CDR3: TGCAGTGCTAGAAGGCGCGGGAACCGATACGAGCAGTACTTC.

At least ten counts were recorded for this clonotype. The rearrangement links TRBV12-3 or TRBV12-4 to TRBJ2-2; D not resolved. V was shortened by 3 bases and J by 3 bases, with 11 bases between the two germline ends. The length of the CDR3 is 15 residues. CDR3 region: CASSFTAAHTGELFF. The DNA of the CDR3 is TGTGCCAGCAGTTTTACGGCGGCTCACACCGGGGAGCTGTTTTTT.

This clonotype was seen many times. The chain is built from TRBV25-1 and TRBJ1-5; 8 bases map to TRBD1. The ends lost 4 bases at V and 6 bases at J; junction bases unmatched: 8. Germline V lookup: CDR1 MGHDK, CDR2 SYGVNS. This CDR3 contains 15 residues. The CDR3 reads CASSADRGPGQPQHF. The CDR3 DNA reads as TGTGCCAGCAGTGCCGACAGGGGACCTGGTCAGCCCCAGCATTTT.

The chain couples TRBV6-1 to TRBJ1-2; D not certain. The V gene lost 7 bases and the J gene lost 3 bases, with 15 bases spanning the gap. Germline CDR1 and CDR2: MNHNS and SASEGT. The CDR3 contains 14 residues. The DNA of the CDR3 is TGTGCCAGCACCAAAACACTGATGGACTATGGCTACACCTTC. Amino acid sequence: CASTKTLMDYGYTF.

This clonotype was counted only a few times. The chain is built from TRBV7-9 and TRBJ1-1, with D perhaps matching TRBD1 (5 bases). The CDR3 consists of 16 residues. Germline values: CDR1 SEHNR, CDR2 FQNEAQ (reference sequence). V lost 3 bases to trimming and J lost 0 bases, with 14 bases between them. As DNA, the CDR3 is TGTGCCAGCAGCTTCTGGACACCGCTTATGAACACTGAAGCTTTCTTT. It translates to CASSFWTPLMNTEAFF.

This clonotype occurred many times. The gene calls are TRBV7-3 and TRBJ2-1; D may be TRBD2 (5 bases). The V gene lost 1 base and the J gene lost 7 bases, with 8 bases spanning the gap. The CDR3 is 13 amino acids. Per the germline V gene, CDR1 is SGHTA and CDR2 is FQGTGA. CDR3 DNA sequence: TGTGCCAGCAGCTTAATGGGCGGGAATGAGCAGTTCTTC. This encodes CASSLMGGNEQFF.

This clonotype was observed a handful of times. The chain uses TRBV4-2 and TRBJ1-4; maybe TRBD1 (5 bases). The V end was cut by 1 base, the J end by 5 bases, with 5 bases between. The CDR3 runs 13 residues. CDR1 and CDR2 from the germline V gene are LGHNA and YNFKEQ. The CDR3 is CASSQGDNEKLFF. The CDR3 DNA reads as TGTGCCAGCAGCCAAGGGGACAATGAAAAACTGTTTTTT.

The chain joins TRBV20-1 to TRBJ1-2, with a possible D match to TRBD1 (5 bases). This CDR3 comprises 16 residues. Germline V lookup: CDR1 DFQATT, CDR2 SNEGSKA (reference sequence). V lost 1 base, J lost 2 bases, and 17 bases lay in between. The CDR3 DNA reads TGCAGTGCTAGAGGACCAGGCCGGGACGGGAACTATGGCTACACCTTC. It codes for CSARGPGRDGNYGYTF.

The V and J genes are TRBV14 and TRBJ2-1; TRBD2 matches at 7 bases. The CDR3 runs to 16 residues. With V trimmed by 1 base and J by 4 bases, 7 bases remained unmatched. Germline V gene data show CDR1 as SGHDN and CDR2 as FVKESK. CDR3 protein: CASSQVAASGYNEQFF. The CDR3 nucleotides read TGTGCCAGCAGCCAAGTCGCGGCTAGCGGATACAATGAGCAGTTCTTC.

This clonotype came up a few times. The CDR3 sequence: CASSLAFVSRANYGYTF. CDR3 DNA sequence: TGTGCCAGCAGCTTAGCGTTCGTCAGCAGGGCTAACTATGGCTACACCTTC. V gene TRBV7-8 combines with J gene TRBJ1-2; D may be TRBD1 (5 bases). Germline V gene lookup returns CDR1 SGHVS and CDR2 FQNEAQ. The CDR3 contains 17 residues. Between the trimmed V and J ends, which lost 0 bases and 0 bases, there was a span of 14 bases.

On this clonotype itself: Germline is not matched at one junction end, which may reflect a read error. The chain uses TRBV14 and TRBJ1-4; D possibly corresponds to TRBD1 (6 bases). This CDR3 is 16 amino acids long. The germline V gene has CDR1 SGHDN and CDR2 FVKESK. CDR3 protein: CASSQHPGQNNQKLFF. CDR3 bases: TGTGCCAGCAGCCAACATCCGGGACAAAATAATCAAAAACTGTTTTTT.

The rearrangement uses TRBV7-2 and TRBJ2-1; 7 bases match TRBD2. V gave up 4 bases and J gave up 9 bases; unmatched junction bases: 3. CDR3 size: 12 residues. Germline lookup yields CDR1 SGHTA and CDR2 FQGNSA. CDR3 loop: CASSSIAGEQFF. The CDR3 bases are TGTGCCAGCAGCTCCATAGCGGGTGAGCAGTTCTTC.

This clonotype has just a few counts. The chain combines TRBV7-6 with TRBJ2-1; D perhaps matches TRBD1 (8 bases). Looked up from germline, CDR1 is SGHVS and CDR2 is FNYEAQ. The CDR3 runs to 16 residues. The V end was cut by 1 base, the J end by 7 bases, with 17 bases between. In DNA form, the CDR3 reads TGTGCCAGCAGCTTAGAAGCCGGACAGGGAGGGAATGAGCAGTTCTTC. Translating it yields CASSLEAGQGGNEQFF.

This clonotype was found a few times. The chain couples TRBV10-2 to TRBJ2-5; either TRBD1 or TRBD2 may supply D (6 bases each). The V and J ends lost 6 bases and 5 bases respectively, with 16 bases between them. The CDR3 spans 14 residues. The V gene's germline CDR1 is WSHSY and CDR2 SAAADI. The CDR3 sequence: CASSAGHSGETQYF. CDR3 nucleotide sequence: TGCGCCAGCAGCGCGGGACACTCTGGGGAGACCCAGTACTTC.

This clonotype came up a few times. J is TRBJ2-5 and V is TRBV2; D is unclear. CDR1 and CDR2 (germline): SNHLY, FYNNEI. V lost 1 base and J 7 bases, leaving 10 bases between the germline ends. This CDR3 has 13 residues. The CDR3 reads CASSEVFPGTQYF. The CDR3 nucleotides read TGTGCCAGCAGTGAAGTCTTCCCGGGGACCCAGTACTTC.

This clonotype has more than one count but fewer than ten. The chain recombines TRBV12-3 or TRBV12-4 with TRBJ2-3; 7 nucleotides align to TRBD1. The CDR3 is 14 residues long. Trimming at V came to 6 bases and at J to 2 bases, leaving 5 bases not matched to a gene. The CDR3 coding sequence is TGTGCCAGCAGACTGGGACAGTTCACAGATACGCAGTATTTT. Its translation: CASRLGQFTDTQYF.

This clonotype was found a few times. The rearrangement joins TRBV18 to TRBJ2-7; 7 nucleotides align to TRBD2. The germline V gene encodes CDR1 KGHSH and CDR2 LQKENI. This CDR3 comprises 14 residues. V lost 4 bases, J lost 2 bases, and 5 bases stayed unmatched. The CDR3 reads CASSRSSGPYEQYF. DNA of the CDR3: TGTGCCAGCTCACGATCTAGCGGTCCCTACGAGCAGTACTTC.

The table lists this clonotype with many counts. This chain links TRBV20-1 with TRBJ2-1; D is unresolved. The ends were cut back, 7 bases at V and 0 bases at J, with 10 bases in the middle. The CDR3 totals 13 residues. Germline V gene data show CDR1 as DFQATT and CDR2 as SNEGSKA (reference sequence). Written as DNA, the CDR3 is TGCAGTGTTACAGCCAGCTCCTACAATGAGCAGTTCTTC. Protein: CSVTASSYNEQFF.

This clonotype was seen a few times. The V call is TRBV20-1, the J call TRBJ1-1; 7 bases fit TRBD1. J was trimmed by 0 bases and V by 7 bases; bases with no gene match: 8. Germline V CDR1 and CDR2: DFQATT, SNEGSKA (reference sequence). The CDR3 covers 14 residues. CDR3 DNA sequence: TGCAGTGGGTCCAGGGGGTCAGTGAACACTGAAGCTTTCTTT. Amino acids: CSGSRGSVNTEAFF.